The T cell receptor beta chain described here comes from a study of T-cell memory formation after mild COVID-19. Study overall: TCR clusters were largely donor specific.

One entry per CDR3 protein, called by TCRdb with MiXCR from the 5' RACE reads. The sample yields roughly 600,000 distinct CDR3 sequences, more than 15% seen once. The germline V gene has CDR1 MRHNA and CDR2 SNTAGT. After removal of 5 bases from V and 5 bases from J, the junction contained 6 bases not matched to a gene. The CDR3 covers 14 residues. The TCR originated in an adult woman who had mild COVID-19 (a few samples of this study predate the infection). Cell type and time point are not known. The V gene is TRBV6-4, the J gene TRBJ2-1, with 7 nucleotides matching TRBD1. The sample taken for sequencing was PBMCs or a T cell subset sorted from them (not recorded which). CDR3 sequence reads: CASSRQGVDNEQFF. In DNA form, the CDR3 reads TGTGCCAGCAGTAGACAGGGTGTGGACAATGAGCAGTTCTTC.